This T cell receptor beta chain was documented in a study of cytotoxic CD8 clonotypes in ibrutinib-treated CLL. Overall study context: The sample average was about 260,000 productive templates and tens of thousands of productive rearrangements.

Points on this clone: What it binds is not known.

General study points: Clonality increased with ibrutinib response but returned toward baseline at progression.

Investigators sourced around 2 micrograms of genomic DNA from cryopreserved PBMCs for TCR beta libraries. Profiling relied on immunoSEQ multiplex PCR, and the TCRdb table lists in-frame clones only, not all of them. The repertoire includes some 140,000 clones, under 95% of them detected once, and 10% to 14% sits in the top ten. Germline-derived CDR1 and CDR2 are LNHNV and YYDKDF (reference sequence). The CDR3 loop spans 16 amino acids. Germline trimming cut 5 bases from V and 3 bases from J; bases unmatched to any gene: 10. This sequence was found in a human donor with chronic lymphocytic leukemia. Sequenced here: PBMCs, sampled after 12 months of ibrutinib treatment. This chain links TRBV15 with TRBJ2-1, with TRBD2 matching 7 bases. CDR3 residues: CATSGGVAGDYNEQFF. CDR3 DNA: TGTGCCACCAGCGGAGGGGTTGCGGGAGACTACAATGAGCAGTTCTTC.